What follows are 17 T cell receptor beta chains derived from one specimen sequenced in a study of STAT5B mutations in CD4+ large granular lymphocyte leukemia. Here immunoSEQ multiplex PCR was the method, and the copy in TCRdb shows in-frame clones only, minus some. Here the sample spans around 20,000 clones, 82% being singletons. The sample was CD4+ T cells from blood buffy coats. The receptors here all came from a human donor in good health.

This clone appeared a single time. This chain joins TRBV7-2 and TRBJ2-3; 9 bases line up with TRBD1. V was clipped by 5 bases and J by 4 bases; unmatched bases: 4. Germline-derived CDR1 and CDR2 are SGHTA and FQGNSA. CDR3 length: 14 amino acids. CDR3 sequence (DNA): TGTGCCAGCAGCCCGGACAGGGGTGCAGATACGCAGTATTTT. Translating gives CASSPDRGADTQYF. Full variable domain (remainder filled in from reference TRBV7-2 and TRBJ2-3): GAGVSQSPSNKVTEKGKDVELRCDPISGHTALYWYRQSLGQGLEFLIYFQGNSAPDKSGLPSDRFSAERTGGSVSTLTIQRTQQEDSAVYLCASSPDRGADTQYFGPGTRLTVL.

CDR3 amino acids: CASSPLTGFSTLAKNIQYF. The CDR3 DNA is TGTGCCAGCAGTCCGCTGACAGGGTTCAGTACCCTAGCCAAAAACATTCAGTACTTC. V usage is TRBV28 and J usage is TRBJ2-4; TRBD1 aligns across 7 bases. V lost 5 bases to trimming and J lost 0 bases; unmatched junction nucleotides: 16. Germline CDR1 reads MDHEN; CDR2 reads SYDVKM. The CDR3 has 19 amino acids. Filled out from reference TRBV28 and TRBJ2-4, the complete variable domain reads DVKVTQSSRYLVKRTGEKVFLECVQDMDHENMFWYRQDPGLGLRLIYFSYDVKMKEKGDIPEGYSVSREKKERFSLILESASTNQTSMYLCASSPLTGFSTLAKNIQYFGAGTRLSVL.

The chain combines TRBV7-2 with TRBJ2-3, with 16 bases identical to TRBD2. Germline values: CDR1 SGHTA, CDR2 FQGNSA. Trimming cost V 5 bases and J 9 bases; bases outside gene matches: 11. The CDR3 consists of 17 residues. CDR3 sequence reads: CASSPGTSGRALGTQYF. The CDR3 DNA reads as TGTGCCAGCAGCCCGGGGACTAGCGGGAGGGCCTTGGGGACGCAGTATTTT.

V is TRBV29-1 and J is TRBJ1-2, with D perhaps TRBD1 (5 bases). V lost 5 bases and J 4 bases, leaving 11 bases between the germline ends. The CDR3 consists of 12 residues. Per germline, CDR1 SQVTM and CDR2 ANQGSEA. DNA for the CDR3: TGCAGCGTTTCCAGGGTCGGCTATGGCTACACCTTC. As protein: CSVSRVGYGYTF. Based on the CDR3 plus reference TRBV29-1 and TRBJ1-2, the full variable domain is SAVISQKPSRDICQRGTSLTIQCQVDSQVTMMFWYRQQPGQSLTLIATANQGSEATYESGFVIDKFPISRPNLTFSTLTVSNMSPEDSSIYLCSVSRVGYGYTFGSGTRLTVV.

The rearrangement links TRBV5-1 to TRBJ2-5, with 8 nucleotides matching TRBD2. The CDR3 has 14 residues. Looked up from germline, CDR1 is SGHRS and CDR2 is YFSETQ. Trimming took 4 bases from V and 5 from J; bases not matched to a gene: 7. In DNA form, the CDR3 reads TGCGCCAGCAGCCGGCGGGAGGAGTGGGAGACCCAGTACTTC. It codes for CASSRREEWETQYF.

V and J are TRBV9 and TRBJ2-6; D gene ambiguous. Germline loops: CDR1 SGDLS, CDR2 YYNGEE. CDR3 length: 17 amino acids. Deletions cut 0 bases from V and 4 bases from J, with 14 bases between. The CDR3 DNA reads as TGTGCCAGCAGCGTAGAGGGTTTTGCGAGCGGGGCCAACGTCCTGACTTTC. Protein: CASSVEGFASGANVLTF.

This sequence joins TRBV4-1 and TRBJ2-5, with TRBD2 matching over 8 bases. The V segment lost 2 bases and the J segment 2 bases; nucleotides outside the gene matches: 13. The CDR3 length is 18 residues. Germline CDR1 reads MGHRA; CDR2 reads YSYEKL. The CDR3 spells CASSQWDLAGGVQETQYF. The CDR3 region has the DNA TGCGCCAGCAGCCAATGGGACCTGGCGGGGGGCGTACAAGAGACCCAGTACTTC.

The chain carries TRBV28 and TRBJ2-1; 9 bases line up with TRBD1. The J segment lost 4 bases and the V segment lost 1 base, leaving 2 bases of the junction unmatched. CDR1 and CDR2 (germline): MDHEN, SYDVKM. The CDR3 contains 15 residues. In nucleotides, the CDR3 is TGTGCCAGCAGTTTATACGGGACAGGGTACAATGAGCAGTTCTTC. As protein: CASSLYGTGYNEQFF.

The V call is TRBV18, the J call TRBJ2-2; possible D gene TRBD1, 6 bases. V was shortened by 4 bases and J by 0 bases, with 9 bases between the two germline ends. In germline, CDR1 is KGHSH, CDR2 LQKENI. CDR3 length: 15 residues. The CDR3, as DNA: TGTGCCAGCTCACGTGACAGGACGAACACCGGGGAGCTGTTTTTT. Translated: CASSRDRTNTGELFF.

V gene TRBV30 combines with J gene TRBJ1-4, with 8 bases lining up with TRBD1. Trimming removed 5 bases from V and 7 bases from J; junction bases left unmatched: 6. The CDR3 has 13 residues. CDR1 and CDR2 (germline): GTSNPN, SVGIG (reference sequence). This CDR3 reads CAWERTGSEKLFF. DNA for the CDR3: TGTGCCTGGGAAAGGACAGGGAGTGAAAAACTGTTTTTT.

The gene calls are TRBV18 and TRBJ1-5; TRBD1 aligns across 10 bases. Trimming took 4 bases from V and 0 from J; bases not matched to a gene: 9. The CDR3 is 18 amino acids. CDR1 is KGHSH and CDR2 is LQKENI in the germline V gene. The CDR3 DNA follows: TGTGCCAGCTCACGCGGGACAGGGGCCTATATTAGCAATCAGCCCCAGCATTTT. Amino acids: CASSRGTGAYISNQPQHF.

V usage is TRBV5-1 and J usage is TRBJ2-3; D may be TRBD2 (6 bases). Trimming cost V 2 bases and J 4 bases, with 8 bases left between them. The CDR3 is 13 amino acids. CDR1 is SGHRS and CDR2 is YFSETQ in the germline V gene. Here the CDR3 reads CASSLLAPDTQYF. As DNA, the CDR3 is TGCGCCAGCAGCTTACTAGCCCCAGATACGCAGTATTTT.

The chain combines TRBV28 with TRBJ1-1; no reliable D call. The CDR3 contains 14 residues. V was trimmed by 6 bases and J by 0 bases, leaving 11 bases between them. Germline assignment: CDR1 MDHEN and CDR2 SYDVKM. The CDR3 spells CASRKEGVNTEAFF. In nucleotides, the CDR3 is TGTGCCAGCAGGAAGGAGGGCGTGAACACTGAAGCTTTCTTT.

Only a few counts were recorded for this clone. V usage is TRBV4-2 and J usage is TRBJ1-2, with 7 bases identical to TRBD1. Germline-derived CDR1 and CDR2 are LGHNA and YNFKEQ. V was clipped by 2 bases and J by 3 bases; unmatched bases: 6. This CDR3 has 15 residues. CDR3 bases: TGTGCCAGCAGCCAAAAGGACAGGCGGGACTATGGCTACACCTTC. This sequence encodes CASSQKDRRDYGYTF.

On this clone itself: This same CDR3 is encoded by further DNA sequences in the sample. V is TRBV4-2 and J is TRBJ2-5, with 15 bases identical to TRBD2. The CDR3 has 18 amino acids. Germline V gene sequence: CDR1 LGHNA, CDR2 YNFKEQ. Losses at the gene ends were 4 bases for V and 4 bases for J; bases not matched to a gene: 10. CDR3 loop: CASSLRPGLAGGGETQYF. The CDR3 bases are TGTGCCAGCAGCCTAAGGCCGGGACTAGCGGGGGGTGGAGAGACCCAGTACTTC.

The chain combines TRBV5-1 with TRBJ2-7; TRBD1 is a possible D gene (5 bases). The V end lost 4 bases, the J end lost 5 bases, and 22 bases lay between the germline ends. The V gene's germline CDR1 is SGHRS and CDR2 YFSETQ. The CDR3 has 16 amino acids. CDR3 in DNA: TGCGCCAGCAGCCCATCCTATGGGGCCCTTGGGGACGAGCAGTACTTC. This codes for CASSPSYGALGDEQYF.

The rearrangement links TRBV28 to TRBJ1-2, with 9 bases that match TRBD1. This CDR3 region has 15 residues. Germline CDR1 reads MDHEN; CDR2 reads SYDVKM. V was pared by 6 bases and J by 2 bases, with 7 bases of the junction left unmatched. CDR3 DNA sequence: TGTGCCAGCAGGGTACCGGGACAGGGAAACTATGGCTACACCTTC. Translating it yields CASRVPGQGNYGYTF.